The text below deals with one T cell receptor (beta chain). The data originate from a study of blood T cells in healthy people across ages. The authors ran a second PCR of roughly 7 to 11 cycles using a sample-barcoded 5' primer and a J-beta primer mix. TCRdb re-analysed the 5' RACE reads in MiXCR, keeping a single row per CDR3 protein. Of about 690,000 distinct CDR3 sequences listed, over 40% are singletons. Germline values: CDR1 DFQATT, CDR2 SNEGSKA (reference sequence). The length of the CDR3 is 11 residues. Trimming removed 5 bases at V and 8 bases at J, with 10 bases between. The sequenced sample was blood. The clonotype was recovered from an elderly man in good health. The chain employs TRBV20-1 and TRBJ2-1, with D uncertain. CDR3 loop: CSAVRSDEQFF. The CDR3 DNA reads TGCAGTGCTGTCCGAAGTGATGAGCAGTTCTTC.